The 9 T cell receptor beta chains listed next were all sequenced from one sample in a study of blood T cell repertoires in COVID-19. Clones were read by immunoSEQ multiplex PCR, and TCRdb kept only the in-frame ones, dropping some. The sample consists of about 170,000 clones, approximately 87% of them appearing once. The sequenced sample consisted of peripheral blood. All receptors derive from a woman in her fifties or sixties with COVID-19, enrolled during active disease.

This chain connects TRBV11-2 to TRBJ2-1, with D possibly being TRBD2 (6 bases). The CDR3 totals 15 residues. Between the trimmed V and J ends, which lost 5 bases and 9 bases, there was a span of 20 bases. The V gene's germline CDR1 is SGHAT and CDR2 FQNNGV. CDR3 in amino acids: CASSERGRRVGEQFF. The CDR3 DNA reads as TGTGCCAGCAGCGAACGAGGGAGGCGGGTGGGTGAGCAGTTCTTC. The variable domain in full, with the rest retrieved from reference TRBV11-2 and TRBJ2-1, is EAGVAQSPRYKIIEKRQSVAFWCNPISGHATLYWYQQILGQGPKLLIQFQNNGVVDDSQLPKDRFSAERLKGVDSTLKIQPAKLEDSAVYLCASSERGRRVGEQFFGPGTRLTVL.

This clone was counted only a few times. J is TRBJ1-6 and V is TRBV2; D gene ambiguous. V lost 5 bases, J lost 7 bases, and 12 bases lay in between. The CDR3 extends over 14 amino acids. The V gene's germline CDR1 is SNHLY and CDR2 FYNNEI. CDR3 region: CASSFVTTNSPLHF. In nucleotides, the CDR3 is TGTGCCAGCAGTTTTGTGACTACAAATTCACCCCTCCACTTT.

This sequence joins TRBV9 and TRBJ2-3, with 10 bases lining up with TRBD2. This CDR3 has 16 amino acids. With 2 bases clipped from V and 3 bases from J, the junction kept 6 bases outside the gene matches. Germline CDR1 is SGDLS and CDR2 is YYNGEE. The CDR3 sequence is CASSVSNSGRTDTQYF. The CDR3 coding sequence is TGTGCCAGCAGCGTCAGTAATAGCGGGAGGACAGATACGCAGTATTTT. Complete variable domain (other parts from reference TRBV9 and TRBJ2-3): DSGVTQTPKHLITATGQRVTLRCSPRSGDLSVYWYQQSLDQGLQFLIQYYNGEERAKGNILERFSAQQFPDLHSELNLSSLELGDSALYFCASSVSNSGRTDTQYFGPGTRLTVL.

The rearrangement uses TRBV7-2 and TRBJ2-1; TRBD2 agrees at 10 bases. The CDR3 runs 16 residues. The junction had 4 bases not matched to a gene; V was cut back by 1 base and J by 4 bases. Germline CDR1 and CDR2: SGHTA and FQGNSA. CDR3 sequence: CASSLVLAGAYNEQFF. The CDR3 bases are TGTGCCAGCAGCTTAGTTCTAGCGGGAGCGTACAATGAGCAGTTCTTC.

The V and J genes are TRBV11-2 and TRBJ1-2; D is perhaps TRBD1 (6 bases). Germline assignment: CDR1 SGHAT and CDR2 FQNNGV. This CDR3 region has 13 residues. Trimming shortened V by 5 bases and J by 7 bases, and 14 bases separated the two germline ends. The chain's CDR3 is CASSLRGSGGYTF. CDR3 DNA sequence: TGTGCCAGCAGCCTCAGGGGATCTGGTGGCTACACCTTC.

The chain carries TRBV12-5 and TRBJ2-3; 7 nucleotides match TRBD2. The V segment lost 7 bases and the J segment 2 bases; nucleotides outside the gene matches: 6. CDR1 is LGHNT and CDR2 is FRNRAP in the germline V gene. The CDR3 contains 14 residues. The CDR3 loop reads CASAWDYPTDTQYF. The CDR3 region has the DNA TGTGCTAGTGCCTGGGACTACCCCACAGATACGCAGTATTTT. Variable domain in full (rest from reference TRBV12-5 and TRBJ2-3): DARVTQTPRHKVTEMGQEVTMRCQPILGHNTVFWYRQTMMQGLELLAYFRNRAPLDDSGMPKDRFSAEMPDATLATLKIQPSEPRDSAVYFCASAWDYPTDTQYFGPGTRLTVL.

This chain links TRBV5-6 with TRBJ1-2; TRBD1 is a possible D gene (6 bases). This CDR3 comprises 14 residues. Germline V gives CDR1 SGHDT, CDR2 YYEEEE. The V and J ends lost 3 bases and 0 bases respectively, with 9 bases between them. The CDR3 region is CASSSWTANYGYTF. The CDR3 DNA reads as TGTGCCAGCAGCTCGTGGACAGCTAACTATGGCTACACCTTC.

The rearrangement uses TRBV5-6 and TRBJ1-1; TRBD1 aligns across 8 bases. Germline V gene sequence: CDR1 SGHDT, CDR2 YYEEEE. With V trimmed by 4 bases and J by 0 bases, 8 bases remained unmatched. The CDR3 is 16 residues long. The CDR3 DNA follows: TGTGCCAGCAGCCTCGGACAGGGAACGATGAACACTGAAGCTTTCTTT. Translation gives CASSLGQGTMNTEAFF.

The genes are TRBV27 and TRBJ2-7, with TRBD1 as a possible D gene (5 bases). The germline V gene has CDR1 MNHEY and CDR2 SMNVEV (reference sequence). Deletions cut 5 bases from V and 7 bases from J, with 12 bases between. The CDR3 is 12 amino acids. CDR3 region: CASSRAPGEQYF. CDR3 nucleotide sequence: TGTGCCAGCAGTCGGGCCCCAGGGGAGCAGTACTTC.